A single sample gave rise to the 7 T cell receptor beta chains below, sequenced in a study of T cells in localized non-small cell lung cancer. Produced via immunoSEQ multiplex PCR; TCRdb's table is partial and in-frame only. This repertoire shows tens of thousands of clones, more than 75% found once; its top ten account for approximately 3.5%. The material sequenced was peripheral blood, taken before any cancer treatment. Receptors were obtained from a man between 18 and 55 years old with stage I lung adenocarcinoma.

The genes are TRBV6-5 and TRBJ1-4; tentative D call: TRBD1 (5 bases). CDR3 length: 15 residues. Trimming removed 5 bases from V and 5 bases from J, with 15 bases in between. In germline, CDR1 is MNHEY, CDR2 SVGAGI. The CDR3 coding sequence is TGTGCCAGCAGTATGGGTGGGGCGGGGAATGAAAAACTGTTTTTT. This codes for CASSMGGAGNEKLFF.

The V gene is TRBV6-5, the J gene TRBJ2-5, with TRBD1 as a possible D gene (6 bases). The CDR3 is made up of 14 amino acids. Deletions cut 5 bases from V and 2 bases from J, with 12 bases between. The germline V gene has CDR1 MNHEY and CDR2 SVGAGI. The CDR3 DNA follows: TGTGCCAGCAGTCGTTCCGGGACACAAGAGACCCAGTACTTC. Protein product: CASSRSGTQETQYF.

The V and J genes are TRBV19 and TRBJ1-2; 9 bases are a match to TRBD1. The CDR3 has 14 residues. V shed 10 bases and J 5 bases; nucleotides not matched to a gene: 11. Germline V CDR1 and CDR2: LNHDA, SQIVND (reference sequence). The CDR3 nucleotides are TGTGCCACTGGGGGGGACAGGGATAATTATGGCTACACCTTC. The encoded protein is CATGGDRDNYGYTF.

This chain links TRBV6-6 with TRBJ1-6, with D perhaps TRBD1 (5 bases). V shed 11 bases and J shed 10 bases, with 21 bases lying between them. The CDR3 is made up of 14 amino acids. Germline CDR1 MNHNY, CDR2 SVGAGI (reference sequence). The DNA of the CDR3 is TGTGCCTCCGACCCGGGGGGGTGGTGGTCACCCCTCCACTTT. Translated, it gives CASDPGGWWSPLHF.

This sequence joins TRBV7-3 and TRBJ2-3; TRBD2 might be the D (5 bases). This CDR3 contains 15 residues. The germline V gene encodes CDR1 SGHTA and CDR2 FQGTGA. V shed 5 bases and J shed 1 base, with 13 bases lying between them. CDR3 amino acids: CASSPGNRGTDTQYF. The CDR3 DNA reads TGTGCCAGCAGCCCGGGGAACCGGGGCACAGATACGCAGTATTTT.

The chain couples TRBV6-1 to TRBJ2-1, with 8 positions matching TRBD1. CDR3 length: 15 residues. V dropped 7 bases and J dropped 0; count of bases not matched to a gene: 5. Germline V gene lookup returns CDR1 MNHNS and CDR2 SASEGT. CDR3 amino acids: CASIEDRASYNEQFF. In DNA, the CDR3 is TGTGCCAGCATCGAGGACAGGGCCTCCTACAATGAGCAGTTCTTC.

J is TRBJ1-2 and V is TRBV27, with TRBD1 matching over 7 bases. After removal of 3 bases from V and 2 bases from J, the junction contained 3 bases not matched to a gene. CDR1 MNHEY and CDR2 SMNVEV come from the germline V gene (reference sequence). The CDR3 totals 14 residues. The CDR3 DNA is TGTGCCAGCAGTTTGAAGGGGGCCAACTATGGCTACACCTTC. It yields the protein CASSLKGANYGYTF.